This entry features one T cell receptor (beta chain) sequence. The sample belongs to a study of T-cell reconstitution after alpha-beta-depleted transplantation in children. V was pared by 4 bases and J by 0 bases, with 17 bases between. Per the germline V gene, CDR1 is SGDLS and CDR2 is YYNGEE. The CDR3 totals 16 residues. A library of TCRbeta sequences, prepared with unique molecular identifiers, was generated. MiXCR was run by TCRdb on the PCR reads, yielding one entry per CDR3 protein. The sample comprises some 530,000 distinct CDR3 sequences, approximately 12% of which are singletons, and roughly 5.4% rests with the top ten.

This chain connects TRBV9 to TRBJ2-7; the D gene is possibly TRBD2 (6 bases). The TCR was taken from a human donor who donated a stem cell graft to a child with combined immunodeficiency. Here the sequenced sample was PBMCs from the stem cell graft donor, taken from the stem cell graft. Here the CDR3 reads CASSPSGLLLSYEQYF. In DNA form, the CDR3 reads TGTGCCAGCAGCCCCTCGGGACTCCTCCTCTCCTACGAGCAGTACTTC. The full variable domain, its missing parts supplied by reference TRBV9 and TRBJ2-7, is DSGVTQTPKHLITATGQRVTLRCSPRSGDLSVYWYQQSLDQGLQFLIQYYNGEERAKGNILERFSAQQFPDLHSELNLSSLELGDSALYFCASSPSGLLLSYEQYFGPGTRLTVT.